This T cell receptor (beta chain) originates from a study of blood T cell repertoires in COVID-19. Per the authors' pipeline: Counts of nucleated cells, estimated from reference gene primer amplification, were obtained. The data were produced by immunoSEQ multiplex PCR, yet TCRdb's version contains in-frame clones alone and is incomplete. V and J calls and clone size are copied from that table; D and trimming were computed from the DNA. The data contain fewer than 200,000 clones, just over 85% of them singletons. The study recruited people aged about 18 to 90 years across roughly 23 US areas. Each participant's cohort was designated according to participant-reported clinical history. For recovered donors of Cohort 3, there were two negative PCRs, clearance, or symptom resolution. In this sample, this clone turned up a few times. The CDR3 consists of 14 residues. V lost 6 bases and J 4 bases, leaving 13 bases between the germline ends. Germline CDR1 is SNHLY and CDR2 is FYNNEI.

The sequence derives from a woman younger than 35 who had recovered from COVID-19. The sequenced sample was PBMCs or T cells enriched from blood (not recorded which). The J gene is TRBJ2-1, the V gene TRBV2; tentatively, D is TRBD1 (6 bases). CDR3 in amino acids: CASRGQGSYNEQFF. CDR3 coding DNA: TGTGCCAGCAGGGGACAAGGATCTTACAATGAGCAGTTCTTC. Full variable domain (outside the CDR3, taken from reference TRBV2 and TRBJ2-1): EPEVTQTPSHQVTQMGQEVILRCVPISNHLYFYWYRQILGQKVEFLVSFYNNEISEKSEIFDDQFSVERPDGSNFTLKIRSTKLEDSAMYFCASRGQGSYNEQFFGPGTRLTVL.